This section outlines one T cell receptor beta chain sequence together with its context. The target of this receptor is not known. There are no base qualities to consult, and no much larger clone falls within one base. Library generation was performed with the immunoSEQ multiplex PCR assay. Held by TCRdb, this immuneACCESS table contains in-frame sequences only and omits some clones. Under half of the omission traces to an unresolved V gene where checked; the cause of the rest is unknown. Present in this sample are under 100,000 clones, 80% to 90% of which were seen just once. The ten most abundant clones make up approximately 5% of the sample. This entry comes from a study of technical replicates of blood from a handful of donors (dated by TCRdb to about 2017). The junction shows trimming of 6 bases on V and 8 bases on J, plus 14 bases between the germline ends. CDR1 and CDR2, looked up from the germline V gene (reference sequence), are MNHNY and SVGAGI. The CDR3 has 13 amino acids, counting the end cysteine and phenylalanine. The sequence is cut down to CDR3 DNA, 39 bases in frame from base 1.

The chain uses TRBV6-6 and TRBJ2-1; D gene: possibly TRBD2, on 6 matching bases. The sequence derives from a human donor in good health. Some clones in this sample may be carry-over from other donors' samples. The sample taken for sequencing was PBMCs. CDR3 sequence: CASSKTSRDEQFF. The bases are TGTGCCAGCAGCAAGACTAGTCGCGATGAGCAGTTCTTC.